This T cell receptor beta chain derives from a study of blood T cell repertoires in COVID-19. Study at large: The origin of the acute and convalescent COVID-19 samples was the United States, Italy and Spain. PBMCs, B-cell-depleted T cells, or T cells provided the cDNA or gDNA that made up the material.

Authors' analysis steps: Amplification from reference gene primers served as the basis for estimated nucleated cell counts. Only in-frame clones appear in the TCRdb table, and some are missing; sequencing was by immunoSEQ multiplex PCR. The DNA was the basis for D and trimming; V, J and clone size are from that table. The data show under 300,000 clones, around 87% seen once. The CDR3 spans 14 residues. V was trimmed by 4 bases and J by 3 bases, leaving 12 bases between them. Per the germline V gene, CDR1 is MNHEY and CDR2 is SVGAGI. The sample taken for sequencing was peripheral blood. The receptor was isolated from a woman in her 70s with active or convalescent COVID-19. The rearrangement links TRBV6-5 to TRBJ2-5; D unresolved. The CDR3 here is CASSFNDNKETQYF. The CDR3 DNA sequence: TGTGCCAGCAGTTTTAACGATAACAAAGAGACCCAGTACTTC.